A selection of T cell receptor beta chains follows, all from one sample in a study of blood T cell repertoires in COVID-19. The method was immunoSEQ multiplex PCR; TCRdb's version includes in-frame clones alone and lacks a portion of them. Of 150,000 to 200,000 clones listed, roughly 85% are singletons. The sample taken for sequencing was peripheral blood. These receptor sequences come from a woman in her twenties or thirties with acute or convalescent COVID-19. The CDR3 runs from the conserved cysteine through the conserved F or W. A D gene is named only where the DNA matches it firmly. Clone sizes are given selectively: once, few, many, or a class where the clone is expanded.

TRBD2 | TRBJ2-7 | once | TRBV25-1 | TGTGCCAGCAGATCTAGCGGGAGTCACGAGCAGTACTTC | CASRSSGSHEQYF
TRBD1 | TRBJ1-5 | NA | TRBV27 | TGTGCCAGCAGTTCCACGACAGGGTATAGCAATCAGCCCCAGCATTTT | CASSSTTGYSNQPQHF
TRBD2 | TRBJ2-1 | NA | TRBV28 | TGTGCCAGCAGTTTTGGGGGGGACTCGCAGCAGTTCTTC | CASSFGGDSQQFF
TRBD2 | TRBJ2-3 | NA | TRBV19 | TGTGCCAGTAGTATACTAGCGGGTACCACAGATACGCAGTATTTT | CASSILAGTTDTQYF
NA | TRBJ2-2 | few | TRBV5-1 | TGCGCCAGCAGCTCAAGACAGGTCAAGAACGGGGAGCTGTTTTTT | CASSSRQVKNGELFF
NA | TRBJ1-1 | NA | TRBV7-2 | TGTGCCAGCAGCTTAGGGGGACGGGGGACGGTGAACACTGAAGCTTTCTTT | CASSLGGRGTVNTEAFF
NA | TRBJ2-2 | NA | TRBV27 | TGTGCCAGCAGTAAGCTGAGGGTACATAGAAATCGTGAAGCCGGGGAGCTGTTTTTT | CASSKLRVHRNREAGELFF
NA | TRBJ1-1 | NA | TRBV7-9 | TGTGCCGCGACGGGGTTTATGAACACTGAAGCTTTCTTT | CAATGFMNTEAFF
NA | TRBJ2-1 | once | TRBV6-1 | TGTGCCAGCAGTGATCTAGCGCCCATGGGTTCCAGCAATGAGCAGTTCTTC | CASSDLAPMGSSNEQFF
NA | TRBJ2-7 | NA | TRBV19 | TGTGCCAGTAGTATTCAGGGGGGCTACGAGCAGTACTTC | CASSIQGGYEQYF
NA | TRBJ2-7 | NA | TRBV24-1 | TGTGCCACCAGTGACTCCAACCCCGGACAGCAGACTCCCTACGAGCAGTACTTC | CATSDSNPGQQTPYEQYF
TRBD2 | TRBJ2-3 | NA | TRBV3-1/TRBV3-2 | TGTGCCAGCAGCCAAGATCCGCTAGCGGGGAGCACAGATACGCAGTATTTT | CASSQDPLAGSTDTQYF
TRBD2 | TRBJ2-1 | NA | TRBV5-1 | TGCGCCAGCAGCTTGGCACTAGCGACCTACAATGAGCAGTTCTTC | CASSLALATYNEQFF
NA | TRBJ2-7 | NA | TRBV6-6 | TGTGCCAGCAGTTACTTTGAGGGGCAGTACTTC | CASSYFEGQYF
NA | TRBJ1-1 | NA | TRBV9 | TGTGCCAGCAGCCCCCACGGGATGAACACTGAAGCTTTCTTT | CASSPHGMNTEAFF
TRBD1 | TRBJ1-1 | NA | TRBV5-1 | TGCGCCAGCAGACGAGGGGGCGGGAACACTGAAGCTTTCTTT | CASRRGGGNTEAFF
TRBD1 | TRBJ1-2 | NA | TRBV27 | TGTGCCAGCAGTCTTAACAGGGGAGGTGGCTACACCTTC | CASSLNRGGGYTF
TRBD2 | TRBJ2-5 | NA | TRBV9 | TGTGCCAGCAGCCCATCGGGGGGTCCCCAAGAGACCCAGTACTTC | CASSPSGGPQETQYF
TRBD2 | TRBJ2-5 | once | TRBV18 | TGTGCCAGCTCACCGGGACTAGCGGTAACGAAGGTTGGGGAGACCCAGTACTTC | CASSPGLAVTKVGETQYF
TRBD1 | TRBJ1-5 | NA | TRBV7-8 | TGTGCCAGCAGCTCGACGACAGGGGGATGGGCTAGCAATCAGCCCCAGCATTTT | CASSSTTGGWASNQPQHF
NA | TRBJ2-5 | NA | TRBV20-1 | TGCAGTGCTAGTCACTCGCGCGCCGGTGAGACCCAGTACTTC | CSASHSRAGETQYF
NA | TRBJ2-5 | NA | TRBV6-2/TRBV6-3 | TGTGCCAGCAGTGTCACTAGGGGGGAGACCCAGTACTTC | CASSVTRGETQYF
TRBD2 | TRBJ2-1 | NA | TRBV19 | TGTGCCAGTAGTATTGGCGGGGGTAGCTATGAGCAGTTCTTC | CASSIGGGSYEQFF
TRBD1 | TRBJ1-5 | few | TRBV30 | TGTGCCTGGATGCCCAAGGGACAGGGGTATCAGCCCCAGCATTTT | CAWMPKGQGYQPQHF
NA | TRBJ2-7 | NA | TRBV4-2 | TGTGCCAGCAGCCAAGATCGGGGGGCCCCCTACGAGCAGTACTTC | CASSQDRGAPYEQYF
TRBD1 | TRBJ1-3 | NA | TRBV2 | TGTGCCAGCACACTAGGACAGGGGAGAAACACCATATATTTT | CASTLGQGRNTIYF
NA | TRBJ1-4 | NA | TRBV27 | TGTGCCAGCAGTTTCCGTGGACAGAGTAATGAAAAACTGTTTTTT | CASSFRGQSNEKLFF
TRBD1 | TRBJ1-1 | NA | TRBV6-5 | TGTGCCAGCAGTTCGCCGGACAGGATGGGGAACACTGAAGCTTTCTTT | CASSSPDRMGNTEAFF
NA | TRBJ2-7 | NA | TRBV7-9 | TGTGCCAGCAGCTTAGTAGCCCCCGAGCAGTACTTC | CASSLVAPEQYF
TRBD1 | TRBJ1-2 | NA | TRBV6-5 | TGTGCCAGCAGAAAACCGGGACAGTCTAACTATGGCTACACCTTC | CASRKPGQSNYGYTF
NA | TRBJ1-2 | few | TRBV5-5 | TGTGCCAGCAGCTTGGCTCTGGTAGGGGCTGGGCACGATGGCTACACCTTC | CASSLALVGAGHDGYTF
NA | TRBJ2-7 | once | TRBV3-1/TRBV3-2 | TGTGCCAGCAGAGACCGGGACGAGCAGTACTTC | CASRDRDEQYF
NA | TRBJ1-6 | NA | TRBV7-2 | TGTGCCATCCCTCAGGGGAATAATTCACCCCTCCACTTT | CAIPQGNNSPLHF
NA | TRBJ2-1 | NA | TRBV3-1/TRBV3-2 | TGTGCCAGCAGCCAAGAGGTCCGGGAGTCCCCCTACAATGAGCAGTTCTTC | CASSQEVRESPYNEQFF
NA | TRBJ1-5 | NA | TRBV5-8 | TGTGCCAGCAGCTTGAGAGGGGGAAGAGGCAATCAGCCCCAGCATTTT | CASSLRGGRGNQPQHF
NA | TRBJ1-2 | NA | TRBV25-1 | TGTGCCAGCAGTGAATTTAGAGTTAACTATGGCTACACCTTC | CASSEFRVNYGYTF
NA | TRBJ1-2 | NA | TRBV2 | TGTGCCAGCAGTGACACACAATCTAACTATGGCTACACCTTC | CASSDTQSNYGYTF
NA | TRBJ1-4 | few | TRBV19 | TGTGCCAGTAGCTTGGGCGAAGCAACTAATGAAAAACTGTTTTTT | CASSLGEATNEKLFF